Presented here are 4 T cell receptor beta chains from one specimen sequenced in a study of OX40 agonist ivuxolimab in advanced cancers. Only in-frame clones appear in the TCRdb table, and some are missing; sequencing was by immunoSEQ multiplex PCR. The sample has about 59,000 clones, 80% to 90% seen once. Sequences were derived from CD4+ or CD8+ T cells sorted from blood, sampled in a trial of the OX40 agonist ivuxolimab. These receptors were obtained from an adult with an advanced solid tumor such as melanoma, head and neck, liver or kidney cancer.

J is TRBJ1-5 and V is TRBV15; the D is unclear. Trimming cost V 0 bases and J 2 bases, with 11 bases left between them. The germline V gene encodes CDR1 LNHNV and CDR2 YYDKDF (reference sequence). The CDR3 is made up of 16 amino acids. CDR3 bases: TGTGCCACCAGCAGAGATCAAAGGGCGGGCAATCAGCCCCAGCATTTT. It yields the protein CATSRDQRAGNQPQHF.

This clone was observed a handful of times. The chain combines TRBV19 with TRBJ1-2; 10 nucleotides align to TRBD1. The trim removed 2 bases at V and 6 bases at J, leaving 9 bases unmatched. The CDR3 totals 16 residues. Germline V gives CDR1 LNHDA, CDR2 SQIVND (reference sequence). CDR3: CASSIIPTGGKDGYTF. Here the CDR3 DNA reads TGTGCCAGTAGTATAATCCCGACAGGGGGCAAGGATGGCTACACCTTC.

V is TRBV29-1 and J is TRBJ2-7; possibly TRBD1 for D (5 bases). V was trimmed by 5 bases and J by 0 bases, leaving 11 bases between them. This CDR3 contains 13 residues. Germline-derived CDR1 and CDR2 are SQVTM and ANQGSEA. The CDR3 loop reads CSVYKTDSYEQYF. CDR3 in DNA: TGCAGCGTTTACAAGACAGACTCCTACGAGCAGTACTTC.

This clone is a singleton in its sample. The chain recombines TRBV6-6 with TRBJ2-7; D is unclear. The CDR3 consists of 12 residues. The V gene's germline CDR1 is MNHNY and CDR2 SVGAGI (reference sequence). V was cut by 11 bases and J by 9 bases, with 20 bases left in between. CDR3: CAGPLRQSGQYF. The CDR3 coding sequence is TGTGCCGGCCCTTTACGGCAGTCGGGGCAGTACTTC.